A single sample gave rise to the 24 T cell receptor beta chains below, sequenced in a study of vaccination and CD4 T cells after COVID-19. The antigens for these receptors are not known. Sample treatment: roughly ten-day PBMC culture with coronavirus spike peptide pools or control peptides (ViraFEST assay). An Oncomine TCR Beta short-read assay was used to sequence the DNA from cultured CD4+ T cells. One entry per CDR3 protein, called by TCRdb with MiXCR from the PCR reads. The sample records some 21,000 distinct CDR3 sequences, over 40% being singletons. Sequencing input: CD4+ T cells from blood, cultured in vitro. These receptors were taken from a human donor who had recovered from COVID-19.

This chain connects TRBV28 to TRBJ2-2; TRBD1 agrees at 9 bases. Trimming at V came to 4 bases and at J to 5 bases, leaving 5 bases not matched to a gene. This CDR3 has 15 amino acids. Germline V gene data show CDR1 as MDHEN and CDR2 as SYDVKM. The CDR3 nucleotides read TGTGCCAGCAGTTCCCCCGGGACAGGGACCGGGGAGCTGTTTTTT. This codes for CASSSPGTGTGELFF. The full variable domain, with the rest looked up from reference TRBV28 and TRBJ2-2, is DVKVTQSSRYLVKRTGEKVFLECVQDMDHENMFWYRQDPGLGLRLIYFSYDVKMKEKGDIPEGYSVSREKKERFSLILESASTNQTSMYLCASSSPGTGTGELFFGEGSRLTVL.

The J gene is TRBJ2-7, the V gene TRBV6-2 or TRBV6-3; unclear D gene. Germline V CDR1 and CDR2: MNHEY, SVGEGT. The CDR3 extends over 15 amino acids. The V gene lost 7 bases and the J gene lost 7 bases, with 23 bases spanning the gap. CDR3 region: CASINSLGPKREQYF. The CDR3, as DNA: TGTGCCAGCATCAACTCTCTCGGGCCTAAGAGGGAGCAGTACTTC.

This clonotype was observed once. The chain links TRBV18 to TRBJ1-6; TRBD1 is a possible D gene (5 bases). Germline lookup yields CDR1 KGHSH and CDR2 LQKENI. V was shortened by 0 bases and J by 10 bases, with 13 bases between the two germline ends. The CDR3 has 15 amino acids. The CDR3 DNA is TGTGCCAGCTCACCACCGAAAGGGGAAGGGTCACCCCTCCACTTT. It translates to CASSPPKGEGSPLHF. Variable domain in full (rest from reference TRBV18 and TRBJ1-6): NAGVMQNPRHLVRRRGQEARLRCSPMKGHSHVYWYRQLPEEGLKFMVYLQKENIIDESGMPKERFSAEFPKEGPSILRIQQVVRGDSAAYFCASSPPKGEGSPLHFGNGTRLTVT.

There are a few counts of this clonotype. The chain has TRBV18 and TRBJ1-1; no reliable D call. Germline V CDR1 and CDR2: KGHSH, LQKENI. This CDR3 is built from 13 residues. The ends were cut back, 0 bases at V and 2 bases at J, with 4 bases in the middle. CDR3 residues: CASSPPGNTEAFF. The CDR3, as DNA: TGTGCCAGCTCACCACCGGGCAACACTGAAGCTTTCTTT.

Here the CDR3 DNA reads TGTGCCAGCAGTGACCAGGGAGAAGCAGATACGCAGTATTTT. Translating it yields CASSDQGEADTQYF. The chain couples TRBV2 to TRBJ2-3; either TRBD1 or TRBD2 may supply D (5 bases each). Germline CDR1 SNHLY, CDR2 FYNNEI. The CDR3 has 14 residues. Deletions cut 3 bases from V and 4 bases from J, with 11 bases between.

This chain connects TRBV6-1 to TRBJ2-7; possibly TRBD1 for D (6 bases). The CDR3 has 14 amino acids. Germline CDR1 MNHNS, CDR2 SASEGT. Trimming cost V 1 base and J 1 base, with 8 bases left between them. The CDR3 sequence: CASSEDRVSYEQYF. CDR3 nucleotide sequence: TGTGCCAGCAGTGAAGACAGGGTTTCCTACGAGCAGTACTTC.

A few counts support this clonotype. V and J are TRBV27 and TRBJ1-2; unclear D gene. From germline, CDR1 is MNHEY and CDR2 SMNVEV (reference sequence). V was shortened by 4 bases and J by 5 bases, with 14 bases between the two germline ends. The CDR3 spans 14 residues. As DNA, the CDR3 is TGTGCCAGCAGTTATTCGACCTCTGGATATGGCTACACCTTC. It specifies CASSYSTSGYGYTF.

The chain has TRBV6-1 and TRBJ1-1, with a possible D match to TRBD1 (5 bases). Trimming stripped 8 bases from V and 4 bases from J, with 14 bases between. This CDR3 contains 13 residues. The germline V gene has CDR1 MNHNS and CDR2 SASEGT. The CDR3 region is CASCRGEATEAFF. DNA for the CDR3: TGTGCCAGCTGCCGGGGGGAAGCCACTGAAGCTTTCTTT.

This clonotype appeared a few times. The chain uses TRBV6-5 and TRBJ2-1; D remains unclear. Germline V gene sequence: CDR1 MNHEY, CDR2 SVGAGI. The CDR3 is made up of 16 amino acids. Trimming removed 4 bases from V and 4 bases from J, with 17 bases in between. The CDR3 reads CASSSNIRHNYNEQFF. For the CDR3, the DNA is TGTGCCAGCAGTTCGAATATTCGGCACAATTACAATGAGCAGTTCTTC.

The chain carries TRBV6-2 or TRBV6-3 and TRBJ2-6; 7 bases fit TRBD1. Unmatched junction bases numbered 8, after V lost 4 bases and J lost 2 bases. CDR3 length: 17 residues. Looked up from germline, CDR1 is MNHEY and CDR2 is SVGEGT. Written as DNA, the CDR3 is TGTGCCAGCAGTTTCGGGACAGTGGGCACTGGGGCCAACGTCCTGACTTTC. Protein sequence: CASSFGTVGTGANVLTF.

V gene TRBV7-9 combines with J gene TRBJ1-6; D possibly corresponds to TRBD1 (6 bases). CDR3 length: 17 residues. Germline lookup yields CDR1 SEHNR and CDR2 FQNEAQ (reference sequence). V was clipped by 0 bases and J by 7 bases, with 16 bases between them. CDR3 nucleotide sequence: TGTGCCAGCAGCTTAGCGGGGGGGCTACCGGAGAATTCACCCCTCCACTTT. Its translation is CASSLAGGLPENSPLHF.

The chain couples TRBV7-9 to TRBJ1-1; the D is unclear. From germline, CDR1 is SEHNR and CDR2 FQNEAQ (reference sequence). The CDR3 is made up of 16 amino acids. V lost 5 bases and J 7 bases, leaving 23 bases between the germline ends. CDR3 nucleotide sequence: TGTGCCAGCAGCCCTCGGCGGGGTATGGGCGTTAGTGAAGCTTTCTTT. This encodes CASSPRRGMGVSEAFF.

The rearrangement uses TRBV20-1 and TRBJ2-1; 11 bases agree with TRBD2. Germline assignment: CDR1 DFQATT and CDR2 SNEGSKA (reference sequence). Unmatched junction bases numbered 7, after V lost 0 bases and J lost 6 bases. The CDR3 has 16 residues. CDR3 sequence reads: CSARDPWLAGGNEQFF. The CDR3 bases are TGCAGTGCTAGAGATCCGTGGCTAGCGGGAGGCAATGAGCAGTTCTTC.

This rearrangement joins TRBV25-1 to TRBJ2-5, with a tentative D call TRBD1 (6 bases). This CDR3 spans 15 amino acids. The germline CDR1 and CDR2 sequences are MGHDK and SYGVNS. Between the trimmed V and J ends, which lost 5 bases and 4 bases, there was a span of 17 bases. The CDR3 DNA reads TGTGCCAGCAGTAAGAACAGGGTTAATCTAGAGACCCAGTACTTC. It encodes CASSKNRVNLETQYF.

The V call is TRBV7-2, the J call TRBJ2-1; D gene uncertain. Trimming stripped 5 bases from V and 10 bases from J, with 18 bases between. CDR3 size: 14 residues. The germline V gene encodes CDR1 SGHTA and CDR2 FQGNSA. The CDR3 loop is CASSRLKGAREQFF. The CDR3 coding sequence is TGTGCCAGCAGCCGGTTGAAGGGTGCCCGGGAGCAGTTCTTC. The full variable domain, rest sourced from reference TRBV7-2 and TRBJ2-1, is GAGVSQSPSNKVTEKGKDVELRCDPISGHTALYWYRQSLGQGLEFLIYFQGNSAPDKSGLPSDRFSAERTGGSVSTLTIQRTQQEDSAVYLCASSRLKGAREQFFGPGTRLTVL.

This clonotype was seen once. V usage is TRBV20-1 and J usage is TRBJ2-1; D remains unclear. This CDR3 spans 12 amino acids. Germline loops: CDR1 DFQATT, CDR2 SNEGSKA (reference sequence). V lost 6 bases and J 8 bases, leaving 14 bases between the germline ends. The CDR3, as DNA: TGCAGTGCACGCGGAGCGAAGTATGAGCAGTTCTTC. Translating gives CSARGAKYEQFF.

This clonotype was seen only a few times. The rearrangement joins TRBV6-5 to TRBJ1-6, with TRBD1 as a possible D gene (5 bases). Trimming cost V 0 bases and J 9 bases, with 24 bases left between them. Germline V gene sequence: CDR1 MNHEY, CDR2 SVGAGI. CDR3 length: 19 amino acids. The chain's CDR3 is CASSYSRLVGASGSSPLHF. CDR3 sequence (DNA): TGTGCCAGCAGTTACTCGAGACTAGTAGGGGCCTCGGGGAGTTCACCCCTCCACTTT.

The chain carries TRBV7-6 and TRBJ2-7; maybe TRBD2 (6 bases). This CDR3 contains 14 residues. Germline V gives CDR1 SGHVS, CDR2 FNYEAQ. V was clipped by 5 bases and J by 1 base, with 12 bases between them. This CDR3 reads CASSPRTNSYEQYF. Written as DNA, the CDR3 is TGTGCCAGCAGCCCGAGGACTAATTCCTACGAGCAGTACTTC.

The chain couples TRBV7-7 to TRBJ2-2; 10 bases fit TRBD1. The CDR3 sequence is 15 residues long. Germline CDR1 and CDR2: SSHAT and FNYEAQ (reference sequence). V was pared by 5 bases and J by 4 bases, with 4 bases of the junction left unmatched. The CDR3 sequence: CASSAGTGATGELFF. Written as DNA, the CDR3 is TGTGCCAGCAGCGCCGGGACAGGGGCCACCGGGGAGCTGTTTTTT.

The rearrangement uses TRBV28 and TRBJ1-2, with a weak D call TRBD1 (6 bases). Germline V gives CDR1 MDHEN, CDR2 SYDVKM. The germline V and J ends were trimmed by 6 bases and 3 bases, with 11 bases remaining between them. There are 13 residues in the CDR3. CDR3 in amino acids: CASSRQVYYGYTF. The CDR3 DNA reads TGTGCCAGCAGCAGACAGGTCTACTATGGCTACACCTTC.

The V and J genes are TRBV6-1 and TRBJ1-6; no definite D call. Trimming shortened V by 0 bases and J by 0 bases, and 15 bases separated the two germline ends. The CDR3 is 19 residues long. The V gene's germline CDR1 is MNHNS and CDR2 SASEGT. The CDR3 region has the DNA TGTGCCAGCAGTGAAGCCGTATGGGATCGCACCTCCTATAATTCACCCCTCCACTTT. This codes for CASSEAVWDRTSYNSPLHF.

The rearrangement joins TRBV2 to TRBJ2-2, with D possibly being TRBD1 or TRBD2 (5 bases each). Germline V CDR1 and CDR2: SNHLY, FYNNEI. CDR3 length: 13 residues. Trimming shortened V by 6 bases and J by 5 bases, and 10 bases separated the two germline ends. CDR3 in amino acids: CASRRGETGELFF. In DNA, the CDR3 is TGTGCCAGCAGAAGAGGGGAAACCGGGGAGCTGTTTTTT.

V usage is TRBV3-1 and J usage is TRBJ2-7; 14 bases match TRBD2. This CDR3 is built from 17 residues. V gave up 0 bases and J gave up 3 bases; unmatched junction bases: 4. Looked up from germline, CDR1 is LGHDT and CDR2 is YNNKEL (reference sequence). CDR3 amino acids: CASSQDPGLAGDYEQYF. CDR3 nucleotides: TGTGCCAGCAGCCAAGATCCGGGACTAGCGGGAGACTACGAGCAGTACTTC.

The V gene is TRBV12-3 or TRBV12-4, the J gene TRBJ1-6; D gene unclear. The CDR3 runs to 20 residues. Deletions cut 2 bases from V and 0 bases from J, with 20 bases between. As DNA, the CDR3 is TGTGCCAGCAGTTTAAGGGCAGGAATTAAATCTTCCTCCTATAATTCACCCCTCCACTTT. As protein: CASSLRAGIKSSSYNSPLHF.